These T cell receptor beta chains were read from a single sample in a study of blood T cell repertoires in COVID-19. Sequenced by immunoSEQ multiplex PCR; TCRdb stores in-frame clones only, minus some. The sample includes roughly 280,000 clones, roughly nine tenths of them seen just once. Sequencing was carried out using peripheral blood. These receptors originate from a man aged 18 to 35 with active or convalescent COVID-19. CDR3s include the opening cysteine and the closing phenylalanine or tryptophan. A D gene is named only where the DNA matches it firmly. Clone size is shown for a subset of rows, as once, few, many or a class of expanded clone.

j_call cdr3_length d_call clone_size v_call cdr3_aa cdr3_nt
TRBJ1-1 15 NA NA TRBV12-5 CASGLVVGGGTEAFF TGTGCTAGTGGTTTGGTCGTTGGGGGGGGCACTGAAGCTTTCTTT
TRBJ2-7 14 TRBD2 NA TRBV2 CASKAGAGVIEQYF TGTGCCAGCAAAGCAGGAGCGGGAGTTATCGAGCAGTACTTC
TRBJ1-3 16 TRBD1 NA TRBV19 CASSLGTGSYGNTIYF TGTGCCAGTAGTTTGGGGACAGGGAGTTATGGAAACACCATATATTTT
TRBJ2-7 17 TRBD1 NA TRBV19 CASAGTGRFSGSYEQYF TGTGCCAGTGCCGGGACAGGGAGGTTTAGTGGGTCCTACGAGCAGTACTTC
TRBJ2-7 17 TRBD2 NA TRBV14 CASSQRTSGSSVGEQYF TGTGCCAGCAGCCAGAGAACTAGCGGGAGTTCGGTTGGAGAGCAGTACTTC
TRBJ1-5 13 NA NA TRBV27 CASSRTGIQPQHF TGTGCCAGCAGCCGAACAGGCATCCAGCCCCAGCATTTT
TRBJ1-4 15 NA once TRBV4-3 CASSQARRVNEKLFF TGCGCCAGCAGCCAAGCCCGACGGGTTAATGAAAAACTGTTTTTT
TRBJ2-2 14 NA NA TRBV30 CAWSIWSGTGELFF TGTGCCTGGAGTATCTGGAGTGGCACCGGGGAGCTGTTTTTT
TRBJ2-1 15 NA NA TRBV10-3 CAIGLSESSYNEQFF TGTGCCATCGGCCTGAGCGAGAGCTCCTACAATGAGCAGTTCTTC
TRBJ2-3 16 NA NA TRBV18 CASQTSRGPTTDTQYF TGTGCCAGCCAAACCTCGCGGGGACCGACCACAGATACGCAGTATTTT